This T cell receptor (beta chain) is drawn from a study of blood T cell repertoires in COVID-19. Using immunoSEQ multiplex PCR, the repertoire was profiled, and TCRdb retains in-frame clones only, with some absent. This table has 90,000 to 120,000 clones, about 80% appearing once. The CDR3 has 16 residues. Trimming took 4 bases from V and 9 from J; bases not matched to a gene: 12. Germline V CDR1 and CDR2: MNHNS, SASEGT. The TCR originated in a man aged 70 or older with acute or convalescent COVID-19. Sequencing input: peripheral blood. The V and J genes are TRBV6-1 and TRBJ1-6, with 7 bases identical to TRBD1. CDR3 coding DNA: TGTGCCAGCAGTGGTCAACAGGGGAAGCAGGGTTCACCCCTCCACTTT. It specifies CASSGQQGKQGSPLHF.